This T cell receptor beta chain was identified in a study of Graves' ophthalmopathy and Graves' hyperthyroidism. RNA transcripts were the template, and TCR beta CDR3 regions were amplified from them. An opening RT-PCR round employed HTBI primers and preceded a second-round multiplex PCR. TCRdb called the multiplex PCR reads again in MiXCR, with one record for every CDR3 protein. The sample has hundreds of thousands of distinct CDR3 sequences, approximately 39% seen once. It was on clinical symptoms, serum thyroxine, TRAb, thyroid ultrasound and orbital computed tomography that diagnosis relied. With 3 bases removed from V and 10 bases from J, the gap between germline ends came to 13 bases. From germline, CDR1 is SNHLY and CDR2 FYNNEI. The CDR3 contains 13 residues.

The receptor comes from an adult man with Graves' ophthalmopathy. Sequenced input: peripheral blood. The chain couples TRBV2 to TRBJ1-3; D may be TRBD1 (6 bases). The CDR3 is CASSDTAGETIYF. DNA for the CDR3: TGTGCCAGCAGTGACACCGCAGGGGAGACCATATATTTT.